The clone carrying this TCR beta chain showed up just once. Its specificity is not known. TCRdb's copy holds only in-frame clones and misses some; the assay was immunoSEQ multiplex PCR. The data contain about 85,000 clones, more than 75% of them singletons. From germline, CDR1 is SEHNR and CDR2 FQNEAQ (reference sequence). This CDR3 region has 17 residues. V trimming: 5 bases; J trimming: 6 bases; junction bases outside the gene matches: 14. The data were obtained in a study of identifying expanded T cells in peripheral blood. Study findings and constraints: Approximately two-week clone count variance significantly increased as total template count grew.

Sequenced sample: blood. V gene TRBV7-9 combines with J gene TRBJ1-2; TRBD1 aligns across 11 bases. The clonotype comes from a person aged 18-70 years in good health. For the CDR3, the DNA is TGTGCCAGCAGCGCCTTAATTGGACAGGGGGCGCTGAATGGCTACACCTTC. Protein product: CASSALIGQGALNGYTF.